The 24 T cell receptor beta chains below all came from one sample that was sequenced in a study of blood T cell repertoires in COVID-19. Sequencing used immunoSEQ multiplex PCR; TCRdb keeps in-frame clones, though not all of them. The sample lists approximately 200,000 clones, 65% to 90% occurring once. The sequenced sample was PBMCs or T cells enriched from blood (not recorded which). The receptors were sampled from a man between 35 and 55 years old who had recovered from COVID-19.

This chain uses TRBV30 with TRBJ1-4, with D hard to call. There are 13 residues in the CDR3. V lost 0 bases and J 6 bases, leaving 8 bases between the germline ends. CDR1 is GTSNPN and CDR2 is SVGIG in the germline V gene (reference sequence). The CDR3, as DNA: TGTGCCTGGAGTGTGGGCGCAGATGAAAAACTGTTTTTT. Protein: CAWSVGADEKLFF.

V gene TRBV2 combines with J gene TRBJ2-1; 9 bases match TRBD2. Losses at the gene ends were 7 bases for V and 5 bases for J; bases not matched to a gene: 6. The CDR3 totals 14 residues. Germline lookup yields CDR1 SNHLY and CDR2 FYNNEI. The DNA of the CDR3 is TGTGCCAGCACCGTAGCGGGAGCGGACAATGAGCAGTTCTTC. This encodes CASTVAGADNEQFF.

The chain joins TRBV30 to TRBJ1-4, with 7 bases identical to TRBD1. The CDR3 has 13 residues. V was pared by 3 bases and J by 5 bases, with 3 bases of the junction left unmatched. Germline loops: CDR1 GTSNPN, CDR2 SVGIG (reference sequence). The chain's CDR3 is CAWSQGVNEKLFF. The CDR3 DNA is TGTGCCTGGAGCCAGGGGGTCAATGAAAAACTGTTTTTT.

The chain links TRBV29-1 to TRBJ2-5; no clear D gene. The V end was cut by 6 bases, the J end by 5 bases, with 13 bases between. This CDR3 region has 12 residues. The V gene's germline CDR1 is SQVTM and CDR2 ANQGSEA. The CDR3 DNA reads TGCAGCGTAGCTTCGTCCGGGGAGACCCAGTACTTC. Protein sequence: CSVASSGETQYF.

The chain employs TRBV16 and TRBJ1-6; the D is unclear. V lost 4 bases and J lost 11, with 9 bases in between. Per germline, CDR1 KGHSY and CDR2 FQNENV. The CDR3 is 12 amino acids. CDR3 bases: TGTGCCAGCAGCCCCTTTGGGCCACCCCTCCACTTT. Amino acid sequence: CASSPFGPPLHF.

The J gene is TRBJ2-3, the V gene TRBV7-3; D might be TRBD2 (5 bases). Germline V gene data show CDR1 as SGHTA and CDR2 as FQGTGA. The germline V and J ends were trimmed by 4 bases and 5 bases, with 10 bases remaining between them. The CDR3 is 13 amino acids. The CDR3, as DNA: TGTGCCAGCAGCTCCACCCGGGAAGATACGCAGTATTTT. Translation gives CASSSTREDTQYF.

The chain is built from TRBV7-6 and TRBJ1-1, with 7 bases aligning to TRBD1. Germline V CDR1 and CDR2: SGHVS, FNYEAQ. V gave up 7 bases and J gave up 3 bases; unmatched junction bases: 14. There are 16 residues in the CDR3. CDR3 nucleotides: TGTGCCAGCACTACAGGGGTTCCGGTACGGGACACTGAAGCTTTCTTT. Protein: CASTTGVPVRDTEAFF.

The genes are TRBV6-5 and TRBJ2-2; D remains ambiguous. The CDR3 spans 15 residues. V was pared by 5 bases and J by 0 bases, with 10 bases between. Germline CDR1 is MNHEY and CDR2 is SVGAGI. CDR3 sequence (DNA): TGTGCCAGCAGTCCCCTTCCCGCGAACACCGGGGAGCTGTTTTTT. Protein: CASSPLPANTGELFF.

The chain recombines TRBV3-1 (or the pseudogene TRBV3-2) with TRBJ2-3, with D tentatively TRBD1 (6 bases). Germline V gene lookup returns CDR1 LGHDT and CDR2 YNNKEL (reference sequence). Trimming left V 0 bases short and J 3 bases short, with 16 bases between. CDR3 size: 17 residues. The CDR3 DNA reads TGTGCCAGCAGCCAAGAGACCCAGGGGCTACCGACAGATACGCAGTATTTT. It is translated as CASSQETQGLPTDTQYF.

The chain has TRBV7-9 and TRBJ1-1; 9 bases map to TRBD1. Germline loops: CDR1 SEHNR, CDR2 FQNEAQ (reference sequence). The V gene end was trimmed by 8 bases and the J gene end by 0 bases; junction bases not matched to a gene: 10. The CDR3 is made up of 16 amino acids. DNA of the CDR3: TGTGCCAGCGATCCGGGACAGGGTAACATGAACACTGAAGCTTTCTTT. Translated: CASDPGQGNMNTEAFF.

The rearrangement links TRBV7-9 to TRBJ1-1; D remains unclear. Per the germline V gene, CDR1 is SEHNR and CDR2 is FQNEAQ (reference sequence). This CDR3 has 13 amino acids. V lost 1 base and J 2 bases, leaving 5 bases between the germline ends. The chain's CDR3 is CASSLVLNTEAFF. For the CDR3, the DNA is TGTGCCAGCAGCTTAGTGCTAAACACTGAAGCTTTCTTT. The full variable domain, completed using reference TRBV7-9 and TRBJ1-1, is DTGVSQNPRHKITKRGQNVTFRCDPISEHNRLYWYRQTLGQGPEFLTYFQNEAQLEKSRLLSDRFSAERPKGSFSTLEIQRTEQGDSAMYLCASSLVLNTEAFFGQGTRLTVV.

The gene calls are TRBV19 and TRBJ2-2, with 8 bases identical to TRBD1. CDR1 and CDR2 (germline): LNHDA, SQIVND (reference sequence). This CDR3 is built from 17 residues. V shed 0 bases, J shed 3 bases, and the junction held 6 bases outside the gene matches. For the CDR3, the DNA is TGTGCCAGTAGTATAGATCGCGGACAGGGTTACACCGGGGAGCTGTTTTTT. Encoded protein: CASSIDRGQGYTGELFF.

This clone was seen a single time. The rearrangement joins TRBV24-1 to TRBJ1-2, with D possibly matching TRBD1 (5 bases). The germline V and J ends were trimmed by 12 bases and 3 bases, with 19 bases remaining between them. This CDR3 spans 14 amino acids. The germline CDR1 and CDR2 sequences are KGHDR and SFDVKD. CDR3 DNA: TGTGCCCTAAGGACGCCCGTCAGGGACTATGGCTACACCTTC. Protein: CALRTPVRDYGYTF.

This clone was detected a few times. The chain is built from TRBV28 and TRBJ1-1, with a possible D match to TRBD1 (6 bases). This CDR3 has 13 residues. CDR1 and CDR2 (germline): MDHEN, SYDVKM. V lost 6 bases, J lost 11 bases, and 19 bases lay in between. The CDR3 coding sequence is TGTGCCAGCAGCCTCGGGGACATTTCTCTGGCTTTCTTT. The encoded protein is CASSLGDISLAFF. Variable domain in full (rest from reference TRBV28 and TRBJ1-1): DVKVTQSSRYLVKRTGEKVFLECVQDMDHENMFWYRQDPGLGLRLIYFSYDVKMKEKGDIPEGYSVSREKKERFSLILESASTNQTSMYLCASSLGDISLAFFGQGTRLTVV.

This sequence joins TRBV20-1 and TRBJ1-2; D call uncertain. The germline CDR1 and CDR2 sequences are DFQATT and SNEGSKA (reference sequence). Trimming cost V 6 bases and J 3 bases, with 5 bases left between them. CDR3 length equals 10 residues. This CDR3 is CSAVDYGYTF. In DNA form, the CDR3 reads TGCAGTGCCGTCGACTATGGCTACACCTTC.

The chain carries TRBV7-2 and TRBJ2-7; TRBD2 matches 8 bases. The CDR3 loop spans 17 amino acids. Germline V gene lookup returns CDR1 SGHTA and CDR2 FQGNSA. V trimming: 3 bases; J trimming: 3 bases; junction bases outside the gene matches: 13. CDR3 sequence reads: CASSFGRLAGPNYEQYF. The CDR3 DNA is TGTGCCAGCAGCTTTGGTCGGCTAGCGGGCCCAAACTACGAGCAGTACTTC.

The chain is built from TRBV11-2 and TRBJ1-2, with D hard to call. This CDR3 has 12 residues. In germline, CDR1 is SGHAT, CDR2 FQNNGV. V was cut by 5 bases and J by 4 bases, with 8 bases left in between. The CDR3 sequence is CASSPRRYGYTF. CDR3 in DNA: TGTGCCAGCAGCCCCAGGCGCTATGGCTACACCTTC.

The rearrangement uses TRBV29-1 and TRBJ2-3, with D possibly being TRBD1 (5 bases). The CDR3 runs to 17 residues. The germline V and J ends were trimmed by 0 bases and 2 bases, with 18 bases remaining between them. Per germline, CDR1 SQVTM and CDR2 ANQGSEA. DNA for the CDR3: TGCAGCGTTGAAGATCCAGGGCAGAGCCTTTCCACAGATACGCAGTATTTT. Protein: CSVEDPGQSLSTDTQYF.

The CDR3 sequence: CASSSLSGSEETQYF. CDR3 DNA: TGCGCCAGCAGCTCGCTTAGCGGGAGTGAGGAGACCCAGTACTTC. This chain connects TRBV5-1 to TRBJ2-5; 9 bases align to TRBD2. The ends lost 3 bases at V and 5 bases at J; junction bases unmatched: 8. Germline V lookup: CDR1 SGHRS, CDR2 YFSETQ. This CDR3 is built from 15 residues. The whole variable domain, remainder taken from reference TRBV5-1 and TRBJ2-5, is KAGVTQTPRYLIKTRGQQVTLSCSPISGHRSVSWYQQTPGQGLQFLFEYFSETQRNKGNFPGRFSGRQFSNSRSEMNVSTLELGDSALYLCASSSLSGSEETQYFGPGTRLLVL.

The V gene is TRBV5-6, the J gene TRBJ2-2; TRBD1 agrees at 7 bases. The CDR3 covers 15 residues. Trimming took 4 bases from V and 6 from J; bases not matched to a gene: 9. Germline V gene data show CDR1 as SGHDT and CDR2 as YYEEEE. As DNA, the CDR3 is TGTGCCAGCAGCCACGACAGGGTAAATTCCGGGGAGCTGTTTTTT. This encodes CASSHDRVNSGELFF.

The V call is TRBV4-1, the J call TRBJ2-2, with 15 bases matching TRBD2. Germline V gene data show CDR1 as MGHRA and CDR2 as YSYEKL. This CDR3 spans 15 amino acids. V was pared by 5 bases and J by 8 bases, with 3 bases of the junction left unmatched. In DNA form, the CDR3 reads TGCGCCAGCAGCGTCGGGACTAGCGGGAGGGGGGAGCTGTTTTTT. It yields the protein CASSVGTSGRGELFF.

The chain joins TRBV10-3 to TRBJ1-1; TRBD1 might be the D (6 bases). Germline assignment: CDR1 ENHRY and CDR2 SYGVKD. Trimming took 6 bases from V and 5 from J, leaving 16 bases between them. The CDR3 runs to 14 residues. The CDR3 sequence: CAIREGETITEAFF. The CDR3 bases are TGTGCCATCAGAGAGGGGGAGACGATAACTGAAGCTTTCTTT.

This clone was seen a few times. The genes are TRBV27 and TRBJ2-5; a weak D match, TRBD2 (6 bases). The germline gives CDR1 MNHEY, CDR2 SMNVEV (reference sequence). V was shortened by 3 bases and J by 5 bases, with 16 bases between the two germline ends. CDR3 length: 15 amino acids. The CDR3 loop reads CASSFRGGGRETQYF. The CDR3 DNA is TGTGCCAGCAGTTTCAGAGGAGGAGGGCGCGAGACCCAGTACTTC.

This clone turned up a few times. CDR3 residues: CAWASGGENSPLHF. The CDR3 DNA reads TGTGCCTGGGCCTCAGGGGGTGAGAATTCACCCCTCCACTTT. The gene calls are TRBV30 and TRBJ1-6; 7 bases match TRBD1. The CDR3 runs 14 residues. Trimming cost V 5 bases and J 7 bases; bases outside gene matches: 8. CDR1 is GTSNPN and CDR2 is SVGIG in the germline V gene (reference sequence).